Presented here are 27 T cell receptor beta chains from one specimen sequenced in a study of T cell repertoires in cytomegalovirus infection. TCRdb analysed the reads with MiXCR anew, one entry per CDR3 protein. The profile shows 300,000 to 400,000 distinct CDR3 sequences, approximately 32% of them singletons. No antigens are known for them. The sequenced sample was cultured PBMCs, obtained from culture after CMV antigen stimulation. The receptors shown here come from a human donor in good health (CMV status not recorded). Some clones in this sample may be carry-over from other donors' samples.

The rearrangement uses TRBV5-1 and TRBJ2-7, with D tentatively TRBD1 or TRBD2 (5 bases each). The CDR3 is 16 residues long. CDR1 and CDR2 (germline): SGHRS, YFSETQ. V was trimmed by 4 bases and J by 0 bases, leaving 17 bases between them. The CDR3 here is CASSTSGPGSSYEQYF. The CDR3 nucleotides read TGCGCCAGCAGCACCTCAGGGCCGGGGAGCTCCTACGAGCAGTACTTC. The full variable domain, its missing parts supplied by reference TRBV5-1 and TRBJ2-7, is KAGVTQTPRYLIKTRGQQVTLSCSPISGHRSVSWYQQTPGQGLQFLFEYFSETQRNKGNFPGRFSGRQFSNSRSEMNVSTLELGDSALYLCASSTSGPGSSYEQYFGPGTRLTVT.

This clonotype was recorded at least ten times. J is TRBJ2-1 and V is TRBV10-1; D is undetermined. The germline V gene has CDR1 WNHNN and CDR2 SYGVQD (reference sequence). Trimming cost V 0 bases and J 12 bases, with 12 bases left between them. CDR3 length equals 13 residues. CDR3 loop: CASSESTRLVQFF. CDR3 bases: TGCGCCAGCAGTGAGTCGACCCGCCTCGTGCAGTTCTTC.

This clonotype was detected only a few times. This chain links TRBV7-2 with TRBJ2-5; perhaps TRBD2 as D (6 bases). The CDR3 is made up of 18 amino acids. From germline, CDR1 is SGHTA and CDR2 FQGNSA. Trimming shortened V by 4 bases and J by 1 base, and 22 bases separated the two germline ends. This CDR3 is CASSSWDYTGAPQETQYF. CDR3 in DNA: TGTGCCAGCAGCTCATGGGATTATACGGGAGCCCCCCAAGAGACCCAGTACTTC.

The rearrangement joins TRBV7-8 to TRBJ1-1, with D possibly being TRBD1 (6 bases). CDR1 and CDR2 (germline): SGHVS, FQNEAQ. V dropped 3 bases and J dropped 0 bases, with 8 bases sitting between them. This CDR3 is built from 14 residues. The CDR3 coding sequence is TGTGCCAGCAGCTTTGAGGGGGTGAACACTGAAGCTTTCTTT. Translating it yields CASSFEGVNTEAFF. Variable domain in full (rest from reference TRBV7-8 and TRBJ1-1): GAGVSQSPRYKVAKRGQDVALRCDPISGHVSLFWYQQALGQGPEFLTYFQNEAQLDKSGLPSDRFFAERPEGSVSTLKIQRTQQEDSAVYLCASSFEGVNTEAFFGQGTRLTVV.

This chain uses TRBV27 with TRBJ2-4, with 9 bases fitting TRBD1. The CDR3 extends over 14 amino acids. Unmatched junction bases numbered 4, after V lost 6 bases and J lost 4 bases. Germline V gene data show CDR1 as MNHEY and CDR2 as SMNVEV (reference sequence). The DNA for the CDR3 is TGTGCCAGCAGGCCCGGGACAGGGAAAAACATTCAGTACTTC. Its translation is CASRPGTGKNIQYF.

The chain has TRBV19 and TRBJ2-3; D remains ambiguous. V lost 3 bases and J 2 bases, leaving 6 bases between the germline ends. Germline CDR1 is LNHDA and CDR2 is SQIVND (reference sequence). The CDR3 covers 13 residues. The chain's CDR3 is CASSMADTDTQYF. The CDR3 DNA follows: TGTGCCAGTAGTATGGCGGACACAGATACGCAGTATTTT.

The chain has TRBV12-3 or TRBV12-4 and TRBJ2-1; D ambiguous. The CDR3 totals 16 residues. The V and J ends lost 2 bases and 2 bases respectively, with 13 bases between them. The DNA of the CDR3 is TGTGCCAGCAGTTTACGGGTGGCAGGTCCCTACAATGAGCAGTTCTTC. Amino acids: CASSLRVAGPYNEQFF.

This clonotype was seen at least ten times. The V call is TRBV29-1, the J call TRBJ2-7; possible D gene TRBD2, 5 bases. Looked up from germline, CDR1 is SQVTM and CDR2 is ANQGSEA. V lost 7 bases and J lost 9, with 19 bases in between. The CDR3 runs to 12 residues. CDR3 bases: TGCAGCGCCATAGGACCGGAACTAGTGCAGTACTTC. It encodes CSAIGPELVQYF.

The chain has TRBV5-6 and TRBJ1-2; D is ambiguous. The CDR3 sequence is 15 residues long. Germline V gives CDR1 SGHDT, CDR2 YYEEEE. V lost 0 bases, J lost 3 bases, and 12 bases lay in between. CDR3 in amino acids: CASSLARRRDYGYTF. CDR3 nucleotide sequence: TGTGCCAGCAGCTTGGCTAGGAGGAGGGACTATGGCTACACCTTC.

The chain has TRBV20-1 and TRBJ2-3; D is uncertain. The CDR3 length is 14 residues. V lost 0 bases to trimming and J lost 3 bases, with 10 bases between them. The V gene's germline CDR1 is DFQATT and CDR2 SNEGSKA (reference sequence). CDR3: CSARDRRPTDTQYF. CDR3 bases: TGCAGTGCTAGAGATAGGCGCCCTACAGATACGCAGTATTTT.

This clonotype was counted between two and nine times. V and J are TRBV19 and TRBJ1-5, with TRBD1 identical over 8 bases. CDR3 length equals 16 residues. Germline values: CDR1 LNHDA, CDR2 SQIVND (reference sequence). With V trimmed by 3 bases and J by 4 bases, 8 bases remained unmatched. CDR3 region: CASSILGQGLNQPQHF. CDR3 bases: TGTGCCAGTAGTATCCTCGGACAGGGATTAAATCAGCCCCAGCATTTT. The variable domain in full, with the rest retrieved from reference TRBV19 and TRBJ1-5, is DGGITQSPKYLFRKEGQNVTLSCEQNLNHDAMYWYRQDPGQGLRLIYYSQIVNDFQKGDIAEGYSVSREKKESFPLTVTSAQKNPTAFYLCASSILGQGLNQPQHFGDGTRLSIL.

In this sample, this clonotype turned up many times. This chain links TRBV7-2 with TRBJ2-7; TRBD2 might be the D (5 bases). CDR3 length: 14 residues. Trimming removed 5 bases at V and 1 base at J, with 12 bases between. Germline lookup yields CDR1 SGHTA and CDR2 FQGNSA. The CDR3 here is CASSASPGSYEQYF. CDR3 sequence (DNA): TGTGCCAGCAGCGCATCCCCGGGGTCCTACGAGCAGTACTTC.

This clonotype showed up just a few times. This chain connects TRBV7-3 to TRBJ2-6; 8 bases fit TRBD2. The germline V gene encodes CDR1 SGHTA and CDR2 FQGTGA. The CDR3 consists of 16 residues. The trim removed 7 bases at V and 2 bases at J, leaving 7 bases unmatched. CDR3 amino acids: CASTPTGGAGANVLTF. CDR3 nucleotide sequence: TGTGCCAGCACCCCCACCGGGGGGGCTGGGGCCAACGTCCTGACTTTC.

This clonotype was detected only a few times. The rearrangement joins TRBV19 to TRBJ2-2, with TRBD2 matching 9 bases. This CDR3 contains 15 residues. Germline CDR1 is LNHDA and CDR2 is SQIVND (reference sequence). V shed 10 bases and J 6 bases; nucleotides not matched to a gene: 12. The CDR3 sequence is CATDRSGSTSGELFF. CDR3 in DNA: TGTGCCACCGATCGTAGCGGGAGCACCTCCGGGGAGCTGTTTTTT.

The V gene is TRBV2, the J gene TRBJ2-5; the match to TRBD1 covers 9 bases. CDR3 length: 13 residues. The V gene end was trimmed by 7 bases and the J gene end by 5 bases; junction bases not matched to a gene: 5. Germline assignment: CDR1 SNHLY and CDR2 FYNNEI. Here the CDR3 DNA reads TGTGCCAGCACATTCGACAGGGGGGAGACCCAGTACTTC. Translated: CASTFDRGETQYF.

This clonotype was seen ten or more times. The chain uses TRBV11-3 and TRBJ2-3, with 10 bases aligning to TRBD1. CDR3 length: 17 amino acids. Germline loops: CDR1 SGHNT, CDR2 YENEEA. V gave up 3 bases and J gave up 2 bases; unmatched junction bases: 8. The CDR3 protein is CASSLSHGTGATDTQYF. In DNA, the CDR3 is TGTGCCAGCAGCTTGTCCCATGGGACAGGGGCCACAGATACGCAGTATTTT.

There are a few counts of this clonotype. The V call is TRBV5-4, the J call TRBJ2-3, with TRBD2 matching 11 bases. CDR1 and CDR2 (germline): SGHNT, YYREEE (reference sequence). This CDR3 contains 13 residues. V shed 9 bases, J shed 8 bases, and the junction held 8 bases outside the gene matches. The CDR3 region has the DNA TGTGCCACCTTACTAGCGGGGGTTCCTACGCAGTATTTT. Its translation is CATLLAGVPTQYF.

Here the CDR3 DNA reads TGCGCCAGCAGCCCCTACCCCAGGGAGGGGGGGGCTTTCTTT. Encoded protein: CASSPYPREGGAFF. The chain has TRBV4-1 and TRBJ1-1; possible D gene TRBD1, 6 bases. CDR3 length: 14 amino acids. Trimming removed 4 bases from V and 11 bases from J, with 20 bases in between. The germline gives CDR1 MGHRA, CDR2 YSYEKL.

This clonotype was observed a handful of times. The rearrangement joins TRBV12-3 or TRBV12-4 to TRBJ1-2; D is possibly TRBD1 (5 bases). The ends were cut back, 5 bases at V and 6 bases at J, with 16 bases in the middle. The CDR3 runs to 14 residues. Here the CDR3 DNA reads TGTGCCAGCAGTCCTCCGGGACGGACGAATGGCTACACCTTC. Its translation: CASSPPGRTNGYTF.

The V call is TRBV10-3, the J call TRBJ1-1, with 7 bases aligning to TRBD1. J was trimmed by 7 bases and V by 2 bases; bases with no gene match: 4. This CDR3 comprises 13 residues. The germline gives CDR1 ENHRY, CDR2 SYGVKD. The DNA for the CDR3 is TGTGCCATCAGTGAGAATGGGGACAGTGAAGCTTTCTTT. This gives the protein CAISENGDSEAFF.

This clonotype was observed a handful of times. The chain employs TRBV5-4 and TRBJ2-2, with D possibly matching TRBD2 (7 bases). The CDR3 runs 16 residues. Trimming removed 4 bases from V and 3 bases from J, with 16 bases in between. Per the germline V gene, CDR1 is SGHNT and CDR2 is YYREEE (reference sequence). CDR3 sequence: CASSPRGGADTGELFF. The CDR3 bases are TGTGCCAGCAGCCCTAGGGGGGGGGCCGACACCGGGGAGCTGTTTTTT. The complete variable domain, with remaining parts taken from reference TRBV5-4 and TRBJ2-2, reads ETGVTQSPTHLIKTRGQQVTLRCSSQSGHNTVSWYQQALGQGPQFIFQYYREEENGRGNFPPRFSGLQFPNYSSELNVNALELDDSALYLCASSPRGGADTGELFFGEGSRLTVL.

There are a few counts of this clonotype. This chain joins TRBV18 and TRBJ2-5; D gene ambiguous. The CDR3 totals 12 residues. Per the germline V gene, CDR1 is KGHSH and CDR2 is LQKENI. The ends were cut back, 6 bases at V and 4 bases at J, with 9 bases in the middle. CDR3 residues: CASSRLSETQYF. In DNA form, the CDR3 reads TGTGCCAGCTCCAGACTCTCAGAGACCCAGTACTTC.

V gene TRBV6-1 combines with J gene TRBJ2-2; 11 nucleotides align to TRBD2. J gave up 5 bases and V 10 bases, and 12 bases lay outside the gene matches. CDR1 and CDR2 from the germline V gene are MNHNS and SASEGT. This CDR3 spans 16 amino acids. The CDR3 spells CATQDLAGGRTGELFF. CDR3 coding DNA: TGTGCCACGCAGGATCTAGCGGGAGGAAGAACCGGGGAGCTGTTTTTT.

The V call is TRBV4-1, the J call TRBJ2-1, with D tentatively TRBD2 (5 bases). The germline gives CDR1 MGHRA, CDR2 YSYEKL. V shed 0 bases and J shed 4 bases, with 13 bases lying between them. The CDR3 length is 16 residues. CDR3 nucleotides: TGCGCCAGCAGCCAAGAAGCCCCGGACTTATACAATGAGCAGTTCTTC. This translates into CASSQEAPDLYNEQFF.

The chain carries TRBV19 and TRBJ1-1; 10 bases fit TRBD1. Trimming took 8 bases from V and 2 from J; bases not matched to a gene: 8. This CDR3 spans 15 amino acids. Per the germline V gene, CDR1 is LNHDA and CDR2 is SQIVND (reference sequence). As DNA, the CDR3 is TGTGCCAGTTCCTCCCGGGACAGGGGAAACACTGAAGCTTTCTTT. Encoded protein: CASSSRDRGNTEAFF.

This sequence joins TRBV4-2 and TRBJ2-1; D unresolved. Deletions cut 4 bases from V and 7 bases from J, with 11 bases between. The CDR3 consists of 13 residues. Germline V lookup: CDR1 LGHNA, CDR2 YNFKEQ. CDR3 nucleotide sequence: TGTGCCAGCAGCCTCCCTATGGGAAATGAGCAGTTCTTC. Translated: CASSLPMGNEQFF.

The CDR3 loop is CASSPRQAAVNEKLFF. DNA of the CDR3: TGTGCCAGCAGCCCGCGACAGGCCGCCGTCAATGAAAAACTGTTTTTT. The gene calls are TRBV7-2 and TRBJ1-4; D might be TRBD1 (6 bases). The V gene's germline CDR1 is SGHTA and CDR2 FQGNSA. CDR3 size: 16 residues. Between the trimmed V and J ends, which lost 5 bases and 5 bases, there was a span of 18 bases.